This TCR beta chain is from a study of CXCR3-negative and CXCR3-positive naive CD8 T cells (dated by TCRdb to between 2018 and 2021). General notes on the study: In total, about 135 million TRB reads were obtained, or roughly 1.5 +/- 0.3 million reads per library. Naive subsets from a handful of donors and memory cells from 3 donors were included in the TRBV-TRBJ cluster analysis. The diversity and physicochemical repertoire analyses included 11 donors pooled from two independent experiments.

General findings and caveats noted by the study authors: Repertoire diversity was comparably high in both naive subsets but much lower in memory CD8+ T cells. Compared with CXCR3-negative naive cells, CXCR3-positive naive cells had TRB CDR3s with higher hydrophobicity (lower Kidera factor 4), lower energy, and higher strength and volume indices. Surface CD5, linked to self-reactivity in mice, was comparable between naive subsets; TCR interaction strength was therefore also inferred from TRB CDR3 physicochemical properties. Freshly isolated PBMCs were used for most assays because CXCR3 expression partially decreased after cryopreservation. Naive CXCR3-negative and CXCR3-positive cells from the same donor showed similar TRBV-TRBJ usage, whereas memory cells showed distinct patterns.

On this clonotype itself: What antigen it recognizes has not been identified.

For every CD8+ T cell subset, about 300,000 cells were flow-sorted straight into RLT lysis buffer, and each subset was sorted in triplicate. To exclude memory contaminants, naive CD8+ T cells were stringently defined as CD45RO-CCR7+CD27+CD95-. Peripheral blood mononuclear cells were isolated from buffy coats using standard density gradient centrifugation. Naive CXCR3-negative and CXCR3-positive CD8+ T cells were flow-sorted using a FACSAria III. Total RNA was extracted from sorted cells using an RNeasy Mini Kit. The sample was run on a NextSeq 550. The Human TCR Profiling Kit (MiLaboratory) was used to make UMI-labeled 5' RACE TRB cDNA libraries. cDNA synthesis used the entire amount of extracted RNA, and PCR amplification then used the entire amount of cDNA produced. Libraries were prepared in parallel with an identical number of PCR cycles. The paper's processing steps were these. With a requirement of at least two reads per UMI, MIGEC and MiXCR extracted about 57,000 +/- 9,900 unique UMI-labeled TRB cDNA molecules per library. Each library averaged about 40,000 +/- 10,000 functional in-frame TRB CDR3 nucleotide clonotypes without stop codons. Diversity metrics, including normalized Shannon-Wiener and Chao1, were computed in VDJtools after downsampling to 5000 UMI-labeled TRB molecules per sample. For the central five CDR3 residues, VDJtools calculated physicochemical properties weighted by clonotype size, namely interaction energy, strength, volume and Kidera factor 4. Each CDR3 protein sequence appears as one entry after TCRdb reprocessed the reads, and no DNA is included. The V and J calls were not made by the authors but by TCRdb's processing. In this sample's table one finds approximately 89,000 distinct CDR3 sequences. The ten largest clones capture around 0.58% of the sample.

The CDR3, from cysteine to phenylalanine, totals 14 residues. There is no recorded DNA. Looking up the germline V gene yields CDR1 MDHEN and CDR2 SYDVKM. The specimen was naive CXCR3+ CD8+ T cells from blood. The sample's cell subset or site label is to be understood as: CD45RO-CCR7+CD27+CD95- naive CD8+ T cells expressing CXCR3 (TNR3+). The receptor comes from a human donor in good health. Some clones in this sample may be carry-over from other donors' samples. The chain uses TRBV28 and TRBJ2-7; no DNA is available, so the TRBD1 call from TCRdb remains unchecked. This receptor has the CDR3 CASSLGRGWNEQYF.